This paragraph covers one T cell receptor beta chain sequence. In the source study's methods: For nucleated cells, counts were estimated from reference gene primer amplification. Clones were read by immunoSEQ multiplex PCR, and TCRdb kept only the in-frame ones, dropping some. From that table come the V and J calls and clone size; the DNA was used to work out D and trimming. The table includes about 200,000 clones, approximately 85% detected once. Participants, about 18 to 90 years old, spanned some 23 US areas. The sample is drawn from a study of blood T cell repertoires in COVID-19. Study as a whole: From the United States, Italy and Spain came samples of acute and convalescent COVID-19. The cDNA or gDNA used as material had been derived from T cells, B-cell-depleted T cells, or PBMCs.

Trimming stripped 2 bases from V and 0 bases from J, with 8 bases between. Looked up from germline, CDR1 is MNHEY and CDR2 is SMNVEV (reference sequence). This CDR3 region has 16 residues. Sample: PBMCs or T cells enriched from blood (not recorded which). The rearrangement joins TRBV27 to TRBJ2-6; D gene unclear. The sequence came from a middle-aged man with acute COVID-19. CDR3: CASSLNGYSGANVLTF. The CDR3 coding sequence is TGTGCCAGCAGTTTAAACGGGTACTCTGGGGCCAACGTCCTGACTTTC.